This TCR beta chain came from a study of vaccination and CD4 T cells after COVID-19. Study background: SARS-CoV-2 PCR on nasal swabs had been positive for the convalescent patients; under 10 were mild and one was severe. Convalescent cases consisted of six males and four females, of whom two were Hispanic.

Sample time point: late sampling 161 to 241 days after vaccination in a few convalescent patients. TCRdb ran MiXCR on the PCR reads and lists one entry per CDR3 protein. The profile shows about 33,000 distinct CDR3 sequences, around 33% of them singletons. V was trimmed by 0 bases and J by 2 bases, leaving 11 bases between them. CDR3 length: 14 residues. Germline CDR1 and CDR2: DFQATT and SNEGSKA (reference sequence). This chain uses TRBV20-1 with TRBJ2-7; D is undetermined. The material sequenced was CD4+ T cells from blood, taken about 7 months after SARS-CoV-2 vaccination. This sequence originates from a human donor who had recovered from COVID-19. The CDR3 DNA reads TGCAGTGCTAGAGATGTATCAAAGCCCTACGAGCAGTACTTC. Translation: CSARDVSKPYEQYF.